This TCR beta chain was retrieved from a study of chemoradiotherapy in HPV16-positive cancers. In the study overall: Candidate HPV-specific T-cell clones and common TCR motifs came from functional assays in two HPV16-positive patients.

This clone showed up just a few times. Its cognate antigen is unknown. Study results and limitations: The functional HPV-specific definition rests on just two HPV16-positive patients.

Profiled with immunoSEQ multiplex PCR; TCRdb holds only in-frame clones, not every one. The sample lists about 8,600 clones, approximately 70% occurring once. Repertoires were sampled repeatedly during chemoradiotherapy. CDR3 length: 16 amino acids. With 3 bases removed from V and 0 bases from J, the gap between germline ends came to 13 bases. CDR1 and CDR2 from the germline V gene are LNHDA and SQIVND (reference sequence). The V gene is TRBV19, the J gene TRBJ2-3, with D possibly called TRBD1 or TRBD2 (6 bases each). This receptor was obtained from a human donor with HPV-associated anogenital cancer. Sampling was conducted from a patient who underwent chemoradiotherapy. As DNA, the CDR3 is TGTGCCAGTAGTATCGGGGGCCGGATGAGCACAGATACGCAGTATTTT. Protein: CASSIGGRMSTDTQYF.